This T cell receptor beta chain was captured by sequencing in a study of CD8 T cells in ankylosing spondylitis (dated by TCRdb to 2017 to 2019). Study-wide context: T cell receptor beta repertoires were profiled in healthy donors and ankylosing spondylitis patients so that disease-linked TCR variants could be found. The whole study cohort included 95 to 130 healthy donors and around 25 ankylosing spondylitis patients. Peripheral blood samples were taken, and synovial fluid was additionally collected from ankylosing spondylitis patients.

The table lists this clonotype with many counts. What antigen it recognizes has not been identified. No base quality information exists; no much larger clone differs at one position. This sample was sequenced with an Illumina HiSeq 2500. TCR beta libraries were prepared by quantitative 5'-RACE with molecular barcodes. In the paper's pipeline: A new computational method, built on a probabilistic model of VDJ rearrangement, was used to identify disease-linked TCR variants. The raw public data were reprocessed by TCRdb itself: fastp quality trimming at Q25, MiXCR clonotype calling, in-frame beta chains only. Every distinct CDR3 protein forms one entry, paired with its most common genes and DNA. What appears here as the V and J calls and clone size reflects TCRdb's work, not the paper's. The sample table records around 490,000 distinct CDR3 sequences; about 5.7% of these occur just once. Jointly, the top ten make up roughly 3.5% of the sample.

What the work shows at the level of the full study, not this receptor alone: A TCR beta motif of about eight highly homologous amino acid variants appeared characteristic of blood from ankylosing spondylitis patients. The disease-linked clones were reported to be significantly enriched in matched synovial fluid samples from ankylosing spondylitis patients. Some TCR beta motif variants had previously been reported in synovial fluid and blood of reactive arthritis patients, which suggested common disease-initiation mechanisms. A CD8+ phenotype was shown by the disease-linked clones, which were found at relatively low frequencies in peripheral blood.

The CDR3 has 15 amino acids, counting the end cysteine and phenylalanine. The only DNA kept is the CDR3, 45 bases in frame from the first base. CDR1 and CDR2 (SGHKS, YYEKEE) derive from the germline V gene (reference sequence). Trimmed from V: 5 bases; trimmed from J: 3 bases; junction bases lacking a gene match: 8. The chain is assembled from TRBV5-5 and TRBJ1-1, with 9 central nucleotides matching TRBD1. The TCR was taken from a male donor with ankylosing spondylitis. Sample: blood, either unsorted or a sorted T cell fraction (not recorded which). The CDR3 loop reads CASSRTGDAYTEAFF. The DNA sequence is TGTGCCAGCAGTCGGACAGGGGACGCTTACACTGAAGCTTTCTTT.